This T cell receptor beta chain was recorded in a study of blood T cells in healthy people across ages. Looked up from germline, CDR1 is MNHEY and CDR2 is SVGAGI. CDR3 length: 17 residues. Individuals who donated were healthy Caucasians from Russia aged about 6 to 90. About this clonotype: One end of the junction fails to match germline, which may point to a read error.

A second PCR of 7 to 11 cycles used a sample-barcoded 5' primer and a J-beta primer mix. Each sample provided no less than 3 million CDR3-containing paired-end reads. TCRdb ran MiXCR on the 5' RACE reads and lists one entry per CDR3 protein. The sample contains approximately 760,000 distinct CDR3 sequences, roughly 25% of which appear only once. The data were also submitted as part of a second study, on T cells of mothers and their children. From that study: The donor cohort consisted of a few healthy Caucasian mothers and their six children.

The receptor was derived from a boy aged 5-17 years in good health. V usage is TRBV6-5 and J usage is TRBJ2-3; 8 nucleotides line up with TRBD1. The source material was blood. This CDR3 is CASSYLGQATSTGTQYF. The CDR3 DNA follows: TGTGCCAGCAGTTACTTGGGACAGGCCACTAGCACAGGTACGCAGTATTTT.